Listed below are T cell receptor beta chains from one sample, sequenced in a study of T cells in localized non-small cell lung cancer. Clones were sequenced by immunoSEQ multiplex PCR, and TCRdb holds only the in-frame ones, with some missing. Among 30,000 or so clones, 88% were seen once, and the ten largest hold 10% to 15%. Specimen: peripheral blood, collected before any cancer treatment. The receptors shown here come from a female donor of 60 years or more with stage III squamous cell lung carcinoma. The CDR3 runs from the conserved cysteine through the conserved F or W. Each record gives: D gene, V gene, J gene, CDR3 length, clone size, CDR3 protein, CDR3 DNA. D genes are given only for firm matches. For some rows the clone size is stated as once, few or many, or as a class when expanded; others skip it.

>-|TRBV28|TRBJ1-3|15|once
CASSSRDTQRGTIYF
TGTGCCAGCAGCTCCCGGGACACTCAACGCGGCACCATATATTTT
>-|TRBV28|TRBJ1-1|14|-
CASSPGHLAAEAFF
TGTGCCAGCAGTCCGGGACACCTCGCTGCTGAAGCTTTCTTT
>TRBD1|TRBV27|TRBJ2-5|15|-
CASRPVGTGRETQYF
TGTGCCAGCCGACCTGTAGGGACAGGGAGAGAGACCCAGTACTTC
>-|TRBV19|TRBJ1-2|14|-
CASSTVSGGYGYTF
TGTGCCAGTAGTACGGTCTCAGGAGGTTATGGCTACACCTTC
>-|TRBV5-6|TRBJ2-1|16|-
CASSLAGRGPNNEQFF
TGTGCCAGCAGCCTGGCAGGGAGAGGGCCGAACAATGAGCAGTTCTTC
>-|TRBV19|TRBJ1-5|15|-
CASRKGVYSNQPQHF
TGTGCCAGTAGAAAGGGGGTTTATAGCAATCAGCCCCAGCATTTT
>-|TRBV28|TRBJ1-5|18|-
CASSLGQGRWVSNQPQHF
TGTGCCAGCAGTTTGGGTCAGGGCAGGTGGGTTAGCAATCAGCCCCAGCATTTT
>-|TRBV7-2|TRBJ2-3|15|few
CASSLVATNTDTQYF
TGTGCCAGCAGCTTAGTAGCCACTAACACAGATACGCAGTATTTT
>-|TRBV15|TRBJ1-5|16|few
CATSRVPPDSNQPQHF
TGTGCCACCAGCAGAGTACCCCCTGATAGCAATCAGCCCCAGCATTTT
>-|TRBV5-5|TRBJ2-7|16|-
CASSLEVAISSYEQYF
TGTGCCAGCAGCTTGGAAGTGGCCATCAGCTCCTACGAGCAGTACTTC
>-|TRBV6-1|TRBJ2-5|14|-
CASSEANSQETQYF
TGTGCCAGCAGTGAAGCGAATAGCCAAGAGACCCAGTACTTC
>-|TRBV11-2|TRBJ1-1|15|once
CASSLEGGGGTEAFF
TGTGCCAGCAGCTTGGAAGGGGGTGGGGGTACTGAAGCTTTCTTT
>TRBD1|TRBV10-3|TRBJ1-2|16|-
CAISELHIQGANGYTF
TGTGCCATCAGTGAGCTTCATATACAGGGGGCGAATGGCTACACCTTC
>-|TRBV2|TRBJ2-7|16|-
CASSEPDPNGPYEQYF
TGTGCCAGCAGTGAGCCGGATCCGAATGGTCCCTACGAGCAGTACTTC
>-|TRBV5-6|TRBJ1-2|13|-
CASSLGQDYGYTF
TGTGCCAGCAGCTTGGGGCAGGACTATGGCTACACCTTC
>-|TRBV7-8|TRBJ2-5|12|few
CASSGVLGTQYF
TGTGCCAGCTCTGGCGTTTTGGGGACCCAGTACTTC
>TRBD1|TRBV28|TRBJ1-6|13|few
CASQQGAHSPLHF
TGTGCCAGCCAACAGGGGGCGCATTCACCCCTCCACTTT
>-|TRBV7-8|TRBJ1-1|16|-
CASSLERLDMNTEAFF
TGTGCCAGCAGCTTAGAACGCCTCGACATGAACACTGAAGCTTTCTTT
>-|TRBV5-4|TRBJ2-3|13|-
CASSTVGADTQYF
TGTGCCAGCAGTACCGTGGGGGCAGATACGCAGTATTTT
>-|TRBV28|TRBJ1-1|13|-
CASSSIETHKAFF
TGTGCCAGCAGCTCCATTGAAACCCACAAAGCTTTCTTT
>-|TRBV11-2|TRBJ1-6|12|-
CASTEIEGPLHF
TGTGCCAGCACAGAAATCGAGGGGCCCCTCCACTTT
>TRBD2|TRBV7-2|TRBJ2-7|15|-
CASSGGLAGVVEQYF
TGTGCCAGCAGCGGGGGACTAGCGGGAGTCGTCGAGCAGTACTTC
>TRBD1|TRBV6-5|TRBJ1-3|14|-
CASSPTGVGNTIYF
TGTGCCAGCAGCCCTACAGGGGTCGGAAACACCATATATTTT
>TRBD1|TRBV6-5|TRBJ2-7|15|-
CASRETGGLSYEQYF
TGTGCCAGCAGGGAGACAGGGGGTCTCTCCTACGAGCAGTACTTC
>TRBD2|TRBV2|TRBJ2-2|18|-
CASSEGTSGGALTGELFF
TGTGCCAGCAGTGAGGGGACTAGCGGGGGGGCTTTGACCGGGGAGCTGTTTTTT
>TRBD2|TRBV15|TRBJ2-7|14|-
CATSRELAVYEQYF
TGTGCCACCAGCAGAGAACTAGCGGTCTACGAGCAGTACTTC
>-|TRBV7-3|TRBJ2-7|11|-
CASSLIYEQYF
TGTGCCAGCAGCTTAATATACGAGCAGTACTTC
>-|TRBV29-1|TRBJ2-5|12|-
CSVVSGQETQYF
TGCAGCGTTGTGAGCGGGCAAGAGACCCAGTACTTC
>TRBD2|TRBV7-9|TRBJ2-3|15|-
CASSRGLAGKDTQYF
TGTGCCAGCAGCCGGGGACTAGCGGGAAAAGATACGCAGTATTTT
>-|TRBV19|TRBJ2-2|15|-
CASTPGAGFGGELFF
TGTGCCAGTACCCCTGGGGCGGGATTTGGCGGGGAGCTGTTTTTT
>-|TRBV5-1|TRBJ2-2|14|-
CASSSGVSTGELFF
TGCGCCAGCAGCTCAGGGGTCAGCACCGGGGAGCTGTTTTTT
>TRBD1|TRBV19|TRBJ2-7|14|-
CASSATGTGYEQYF
TGTGCCAGTAGTGCAACAGGGACAGGCTACGAGCAGTACTTC
>TRBD1|TRBV7-2|TRBJ2-1|14|-
CASSAGTGLGEQFF
TGTGCCAGCAGTGCCGGGACAGGGCTCGGTGAGCAGTTCTTC
>TRBD1|TRBV28|TRBJ2-2|14|-
CASGDRVVTGELFF
TGTGCCAGCGGGGACAGGGTGGTCACCGGGGAGCTGTTTTTT
>-|TRBV5-5|TRBJ1-2|15|-
CASSLGPGADYGYTF
TGTGCCAGCAGCTTGGGTCCGGGGGCAGACTATGGCTACACCTTC
>-|TRBV5-1|TRBJ1-1|14|-
CASSLEGVNTEAFF
TGCGCCAGCAGCTTGGAGGGGGTGAACACTGAAGCTTTCTTT
>-|TRBV7-8|TRBJ1-5|16|once
CASSLNSQYSNQPQHF
TGTGCCAGCAGCTTAAACTCACAGTATAGCAATCAGCCCCAGCATTTT
>TRBD2|TRBV6-5|TRBJ2-7|14|-
CASDPGTSGYEQYF
TGTGCCAGTGACCCCGGGACTAGCGGCTACGAGCAGTACTTC
>TRBD2|TRBV2|TRBJ2-3|15|-
CASTGGLGSTDTQYF
TGTGCCAGCACGGGGGGACTAGGTAGCACAGATACGCAGTATTTT
>TRBD2|TRBV30|TRBJ2-7|14|-
CAWLGDSGGYEQYF
TGTGCCTGGTTAGGAGACAGCGGGGGATACGAGCAGTACTTC
>-|TRBV19|TRBJ1-5|15|-
CASSTLLTGNQPQHF
TGTGCCAGTAGTACCCTACTAACAGGTAATCAGCCCCAGCATTTT
>-|TRBV19|TRBJ2-2|15|-
CATRSGEGSTGELFF
TGTGCCACCCGCTCTGGAGAGGGGTCCACCGGGGAGCTGTTTTTT
>TRBD1|TRBV28|TRBJ1-1|13|-
CASVDRTNTEAFF
TGTGCCAGCGTGGACAGGACGAACACTGAAGCTTTCTTT
>-|TRBV28|TRBJ1-4|14|-
CASTPGGDSEKLFF
TGTGCCAGCACCCCCGGCGGAGACAGTGAAAAACTGTTTTTT
>-|TRBV11-2|TRBJ2-4|13|-
CASSFTAKNIQYF
TGTGCCAGCAGCTTTACAGCCAAAAACATTCAGTACTTC
>-|TRBV19|TRBJ1-1|17|-
CASSIRRGARGNTEAFF
TGTGCCAGTAGTATTCGACGGGGGGCGCGGGGGAACACTGAAGCTTTCTTT
>TRBD2|TRBV4-3|TRBJ2-3|14|-
CASSQDWGGDTQYF
TGCGCCAGCAGCCAAGATTGGGGGGGGGATACGCAGTATTTT